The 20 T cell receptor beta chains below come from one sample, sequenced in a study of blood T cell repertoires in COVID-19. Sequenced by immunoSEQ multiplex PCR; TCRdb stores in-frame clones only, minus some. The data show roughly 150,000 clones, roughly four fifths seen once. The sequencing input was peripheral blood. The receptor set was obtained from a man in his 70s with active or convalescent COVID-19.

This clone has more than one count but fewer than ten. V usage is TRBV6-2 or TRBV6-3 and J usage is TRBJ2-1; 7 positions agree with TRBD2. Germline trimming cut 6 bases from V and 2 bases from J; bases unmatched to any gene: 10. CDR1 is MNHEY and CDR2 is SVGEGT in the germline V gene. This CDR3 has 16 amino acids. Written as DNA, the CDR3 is TGTGCCAGCAGCCCCCTTGCGGGAGCTACCTACAATGAGCAGTTCTTC. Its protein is CASSPLAGATYNEQFF.

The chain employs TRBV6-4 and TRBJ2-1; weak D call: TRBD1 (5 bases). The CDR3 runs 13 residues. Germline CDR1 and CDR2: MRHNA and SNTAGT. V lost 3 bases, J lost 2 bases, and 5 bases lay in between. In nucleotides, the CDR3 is TGTGCCAGCAGTGAACAGGCCTACAATGAGCAGTTCTTC. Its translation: CASSEQAYNEQFF.

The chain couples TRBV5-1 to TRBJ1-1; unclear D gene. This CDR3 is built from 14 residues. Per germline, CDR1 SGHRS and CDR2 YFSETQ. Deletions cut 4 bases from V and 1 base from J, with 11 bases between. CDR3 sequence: CASSELTENTEAFF. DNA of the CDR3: TGCGCCAGCAGCGAACTTACAGAGAACACTGAAGCTTTCTTT.

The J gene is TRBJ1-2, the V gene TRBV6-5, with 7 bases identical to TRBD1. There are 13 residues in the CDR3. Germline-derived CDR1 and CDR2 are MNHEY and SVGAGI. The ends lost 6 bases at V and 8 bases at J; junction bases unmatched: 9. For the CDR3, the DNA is TGTGCCAGCAGCCTCGACAGGGTCGCGGGCTACACCTTC. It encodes CASSLDRVAGYTF.

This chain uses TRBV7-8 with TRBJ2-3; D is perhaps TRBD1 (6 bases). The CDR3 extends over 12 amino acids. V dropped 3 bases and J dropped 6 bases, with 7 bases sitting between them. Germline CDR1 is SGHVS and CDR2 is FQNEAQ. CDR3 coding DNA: TGTGCCAGCAGCTTGGGGGCCGATACGCAGTATTTT. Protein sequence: CASSLGADTQYF.

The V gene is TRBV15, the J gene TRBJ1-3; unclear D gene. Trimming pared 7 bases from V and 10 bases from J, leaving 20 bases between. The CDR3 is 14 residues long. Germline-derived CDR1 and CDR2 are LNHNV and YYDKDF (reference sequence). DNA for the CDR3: TGTGCCACCAAACTGGACTCCACCGGGGATACCATATATTTT. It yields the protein CATKLDSTGDTIYF.

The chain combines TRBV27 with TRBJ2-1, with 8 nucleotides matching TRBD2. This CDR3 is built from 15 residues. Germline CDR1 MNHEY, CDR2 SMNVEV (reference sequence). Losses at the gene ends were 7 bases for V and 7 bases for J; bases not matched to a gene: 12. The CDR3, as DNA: TGTGCCAGCAACCCCCGGGGGGGGCCGGGAAATGAGCAGTTCTTC. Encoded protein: CASNPRGGPGNEQFF.

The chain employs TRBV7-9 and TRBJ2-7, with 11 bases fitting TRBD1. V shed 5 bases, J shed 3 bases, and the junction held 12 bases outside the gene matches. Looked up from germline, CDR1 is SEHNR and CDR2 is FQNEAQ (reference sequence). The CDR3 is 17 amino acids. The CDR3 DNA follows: TGTGCCAGCAGCCGCGCGGGTAGGGACAGGGGGTACTACGAGCAGTACTTC. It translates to CASSRAGRDRGYYEQYF. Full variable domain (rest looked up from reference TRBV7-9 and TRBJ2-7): DTGVSQNPRHKITKRGQNVTFRCDPISEHNRLYWYRQTLGQGPEFLTYFQNEAQLEKSRLLSDRFSAERPKGSFSTLEIQRTEQGDSAMYLCASSRAGRDRGYYEQYFGPGTRLTVT.

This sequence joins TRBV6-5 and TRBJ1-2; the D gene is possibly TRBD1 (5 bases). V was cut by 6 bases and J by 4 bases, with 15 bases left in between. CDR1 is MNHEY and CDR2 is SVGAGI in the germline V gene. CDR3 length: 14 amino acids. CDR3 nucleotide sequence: TGTGCCAGCAGGGGGGAGGGCCTTTTCTATGGCTACACCTTC. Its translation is CASRGEGLFYGYTF.

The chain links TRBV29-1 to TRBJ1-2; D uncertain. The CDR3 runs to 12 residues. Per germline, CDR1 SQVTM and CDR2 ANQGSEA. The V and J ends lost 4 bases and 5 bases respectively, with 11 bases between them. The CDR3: CSVGGDGYGYTF. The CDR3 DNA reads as TGCAGCGTTGGCGGGGATGGATATGGCTACACCTTC. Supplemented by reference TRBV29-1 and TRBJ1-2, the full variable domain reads SAVISQKPSRDICQRGTSLTIQCQVDSQVTMMFWYRQQPGQSLTLIATANQGSEATYESGFVIDKFPISRPNLTFSTLTVSNMSPEDSSIYLCSVGGDGYGYTFGSGTRLTVV.

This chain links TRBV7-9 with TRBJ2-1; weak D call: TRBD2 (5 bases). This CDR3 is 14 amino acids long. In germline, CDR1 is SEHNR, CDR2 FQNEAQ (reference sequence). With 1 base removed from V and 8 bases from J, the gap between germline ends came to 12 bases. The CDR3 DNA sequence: TGTGCCAGCAGCTTAGTTTCTAGCACGCATGAGCAGTTCTTC. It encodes CASSLVSSTHEQFF. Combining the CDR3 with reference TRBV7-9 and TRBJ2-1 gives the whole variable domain DTGVSQNPRHKITKRGQNVTFRCDPISEHNRLYWYRQTLGQGPEFLTYFQNEAQLEKSRLLSDRFSAERPKGSFSTLEIQRTEQGDSAMYLCASSLVSSTHEQFFGPGTRLTVL.

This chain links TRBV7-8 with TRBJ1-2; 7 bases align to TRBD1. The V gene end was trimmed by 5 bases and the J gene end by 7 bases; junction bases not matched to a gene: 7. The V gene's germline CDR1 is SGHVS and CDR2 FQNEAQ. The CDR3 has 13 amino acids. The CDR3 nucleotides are TGTGCCAGCAGCCTTGACAGGGTCTCTGGCTACACCTTC. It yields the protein CASSLDRVSGYTF.

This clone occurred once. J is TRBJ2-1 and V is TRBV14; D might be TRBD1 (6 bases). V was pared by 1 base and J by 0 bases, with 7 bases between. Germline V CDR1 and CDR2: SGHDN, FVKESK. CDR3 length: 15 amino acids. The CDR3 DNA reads TGTGCCAGCAGCCAAGGGGGGCTCTCCTACAATGAGCAGTTCTTC. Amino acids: CASSQGGLSYNEQFF.

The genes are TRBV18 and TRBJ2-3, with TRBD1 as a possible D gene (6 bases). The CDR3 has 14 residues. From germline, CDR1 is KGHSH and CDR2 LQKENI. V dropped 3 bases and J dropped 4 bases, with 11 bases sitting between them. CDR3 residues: CASSPQGIADTQYF. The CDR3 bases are TGTGCCAGCTCACCTCAGGGGATCGCAGATACGCAGTATTTT.

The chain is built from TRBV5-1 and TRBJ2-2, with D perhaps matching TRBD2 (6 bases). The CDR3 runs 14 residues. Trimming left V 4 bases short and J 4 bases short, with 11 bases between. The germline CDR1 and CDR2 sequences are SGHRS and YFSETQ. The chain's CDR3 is CASSAGTSTGELFF. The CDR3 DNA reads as TGCGCCAGCAGCGCCGGGACTTCCACCGGGGAGCTGTTTTTT.

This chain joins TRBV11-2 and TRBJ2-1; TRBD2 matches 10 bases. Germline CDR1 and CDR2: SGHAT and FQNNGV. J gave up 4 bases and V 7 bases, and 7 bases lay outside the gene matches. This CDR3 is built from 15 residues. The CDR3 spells CASKSSLAGYNEQFF. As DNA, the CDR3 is TGTGCCAGCAAGTCTTCACTAGCGGGGTACAATGAGCAGTTCTTC.

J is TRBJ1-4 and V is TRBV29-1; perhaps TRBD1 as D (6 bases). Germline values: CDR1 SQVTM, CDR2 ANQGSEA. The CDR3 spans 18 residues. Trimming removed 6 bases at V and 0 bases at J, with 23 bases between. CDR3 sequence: CSVAIRAPGQTTNEKLFF. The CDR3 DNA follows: TGCAGCGTCGCTATTCGGGCCCCGGGACAAACAACTAATGAAAAACTGTTTTTT.

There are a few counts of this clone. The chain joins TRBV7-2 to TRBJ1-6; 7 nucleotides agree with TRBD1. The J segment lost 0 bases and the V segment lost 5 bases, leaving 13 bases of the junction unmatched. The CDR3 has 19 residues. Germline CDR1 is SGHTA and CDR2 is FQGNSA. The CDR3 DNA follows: TGTGCCAGCAGCGCGAGGGACAGTAGGCTAAGCTCCTATAATTCACCCCTCCACTTT. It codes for CASSARDSRLSSYNSPLHF. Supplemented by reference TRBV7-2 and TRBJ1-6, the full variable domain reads GAGVSQSPSNKVTEKGKDVELRCDPISGHTALYWYRQSLGQGLEFLIYFQGNSAPDKSGLPSDRFSAERTGGSVSTLTIQRTQQEDSAVYLCASSARDSRLSSYNSPLHFGNGTRLTVT.

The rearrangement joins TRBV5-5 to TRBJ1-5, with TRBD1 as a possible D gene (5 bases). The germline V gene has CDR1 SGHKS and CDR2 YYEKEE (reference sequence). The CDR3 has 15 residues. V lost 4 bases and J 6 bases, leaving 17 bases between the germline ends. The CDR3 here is CASSPPGGVGQPQHF. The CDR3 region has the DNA TGTGCCAGCAGCCCCCCCGGGGGGGTGGGTCAGCCCCAGCATTTT.

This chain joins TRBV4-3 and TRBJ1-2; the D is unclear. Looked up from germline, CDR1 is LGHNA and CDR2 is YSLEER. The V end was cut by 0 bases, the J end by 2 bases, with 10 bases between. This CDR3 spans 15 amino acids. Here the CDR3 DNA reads TGCGCCAGCAGCCAAGATGATGACGGGAACTATGGCTACACCTTC. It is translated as CASSQDDDGNYGYTF.